One and the same sample provided the 24 T cell receptor beta chains below, sequenced in a study of regulatory T cells in long-lasting Graves disease (dated by TCRdb to 2020 to 2022). The label giving this sample's time point can be read as: newly diagnosed GD, antithyroid drugs for less than 3 months. For both TCR sequencing and RNA sequencing, RNA was extracted from PBMCs in TRIzol. Library preparation used multiplex PCR. TCRdb records Illumina HiSeq 4000 as the sequencer. To build TCR beta libraries, CDR3 regions were amplified by Arm-PCR using iRepertoire HTBI primers. TCRdb redid the processing of the public reads, applying fastp at Q25 and MiXCR, and retained in-frame beta chains. When rows share a CDR3 protein, they turn into one entry using the most common DNA and genes. A total of some 560,000 distinct CDR3 sequences appear in this sample, about 16% of them only once. The ten largest clonotypes hold about 25% of the sample.

The same sample was also studied in work on T cells in Graves' hyperthyroidism and ophthalmopathy.

The sample here was peripheral blood mononuclear cells (PBMCs), taken at new diagnosis, from a patient treated with antithyroid drugs. These receptors were taken from a middle-aged woman with Graves disease. Donor details come from another sample of the same person, matched by shared clones.

This clonotype was observed at least ten times. The chain links TRBV12-3 or TRBV12-4 to TRBJ1-1, with no clear D. The V and J ends lost 3 bases and 4 bases respectively, with 9 bases between them. This CDR3 is 13 amino acids long. The CDR3 here is CASSFGRRTEAFF. The CDR3 region has the DNA TGTGCCAGCAGTTTCGGGCGGCGCACTGAAGCTTTCTTT.

CDR3 DNA: TGTGCCAGCAGTATTACGGGGGCATTCGAGCAGTTCTTC. Its protein product is CASSITGAFEQFF. The chain joins TRBV12-3 or TRBV12-4 to TRBJ2-1, with D perhaps matching TRBD1 or TRBD2 (6 bases each). There are 13 residues in the CDR3. Trimming stripped 5 bases from V and 10 bases from J, with 15 bases between.

This clonotype was found a few times. The chain links TRBV5-1 to TRBJ2-6, with a weak D call TRBD1 (5 bases). Germline-derived CDR1 and CDR2 are SGHRS and YFSETQ. The CDR3 totals 15 residues. Trimming stripped 4 bases from V and 0 bases from J, with 8 bases between. The CDR3 spells CASSADTSGANVLTF. CDR3 nucleotides: TGCGCCAGCAGCGCGGACACCTCTGGGGCCAACGTCCTGACTTTC. Complete variable domain (other parts from reference TRBV5-1 and TRBJ2-6): KAGVTQTPRYLIKTRGQQVTLSCSPISGHRSVSWYQQTPGQGLQFLFEYFSETQRNKGNFPGRFSGRQFSNSRSEMNVSTLELGDSALYLCASSADTSGANVLTFGAGSRLTVL.

This clonotype was detected many times. The J gene is TRBJ2-7, the V gene TRBV18, with D perhaps assigned TRBD1 or TRBD2 (5 bases each). The CDR3 is 14 residues long. Trimming shortened V by 6 bases and J by 2 bases, and 14 bases separated the two germline ends. CDR1 KGHSH and CDR2 LQKENI come from the germline V gene. In nucleotides, the CDR3 is TGTGCCAGCTCTTTCGGGACCGGCCCCTACGAGCAGTACTTC. This codes for CASSFGTGPYEQYF.

In this sample, this clonotype turned up many times. The germline gene is not matched at one end of the junction; a read error may be the cause. The chain employs TRBV3-1 and TRBJ1-5; D remains unclear. The CDR3 spans 13 residues. Germline values: CDR1 LGHDT, CDR2 YNNKEL (reference sequence). This chain's CDR3 is CANSPNINQPQHF. The CDR3 nucleotides are TGTGCCAACAGCCCTAACATCAATCAGCCCCAGCATTTT.

This clonotype occurred many times. The chain employs TRBV2 and TRBJ2-5; D is unresolved. CDR3 length: 13 amino acids. Germline CDR1 is SNHLY and CDR2 is FYNNEI. Trimming stripped 7 bases from V and 3 bases from J, with 12 bases between. In DNA, the CDR3 is TGTGCCAGCACCCAAGTCCCTGAAGAGACCCAGTACTTC. It yields the protein CASTQVPEETQYF.

This chain links TRBV7-2 with TRBJ1-1; 7 bases are shared with TRBD1. V lost 4 bases to trimming and J lost 4 bases; unmatched junction nucleotides: 6. This CDR3 comprises 14 residues. CDR1 and CDR2 (germline): SGHTA, FQGNSA. As DNA, the CDR3 is TGTGCCAGCAGCTCTAGGACAGGCATCACTGAAGCTTTCTTT. Translation gives CASSSRTGITEAFF. The full variable domain, its missing parts supplied by reference TRBV7-2 and TRBJ1-1, is GAGVSQSPSNKVTEKGKDVELRCDPISGHTALYWYRQSLGQGLEFLIYFQGNSAPDKSGLPSDRFSAERTGGSVSTLTIQRTQQEDSAVYLCASSSRTGITEAFFGQGTRLTVV.

The CDR3 protein is CASSPIGTEAFF. In DNA form, the CDR3 reads TGTGCCAGTAGCCCCATAGGCACTGAAGCTTTCTTT. This sequence joins TRBV19 and TRBJ1-1; no definite D call. In germline, CDR1 is LNHDA, CDR2 SQIVND (reference sequence). The CDR3 length is 12 residues. V lost 6 bases and J 4 bases, leaving 9 bases between the germline ends.

This chain joins TRBV18 and TRBJ1-1; maybe TRBD1 (5 bases). V gave up 2 bases and J gave up 3 bases, with 19 bases separating them. Germline CDR1 KGHSH, CDR2 LQKENI. The CDR3 runs to 17 residues. The CDR3 here is CASSPNVGGPGDTEAFF. The CDR3 nucleotides are TGTGCCAGCTCACCAAATGTGGGGGGACCGGGGGACACTGAAGCTTTCTTT.

Ten or more counts support this clonotype. This chain uses TRBV3-1 with TRBJ2-5; tentative D call: TRBD1 (6 bases). There are 13 residues in the CDR3. Trimming left V 4 bases short and J 3 bases short, with 9 bases between. CDR1 and CDR2 (germline): LGHDT, YNNKEL (reference sequence). The CDR3 is CASSRGQKETQYF. In DNA form, the CDR3 reads TGTGCCAGCAGCCGCGGACAGAAAGAGACCCAGTACTTC.

This clonotype has a count of ten or more. The chain joins TRBV11-2 to TRBJ2-7, with TRBD2 matching 7 bases. Unmatched junction bases numbered 10, after V lost 5 bases and J lost 6 bases. The CDR3 has 14 residues. Germline CDR1 is SGHAT and CDR2 is FQNNGV. DNA for the CDR3: TGTGCCAGCAGCATAGCCGGGACTACCACCGAGCAGTACTTC. It codes for CASSIAGTTTEQYF.

Many counts were recorded for this clonotype. The genes are TRBV3-1 and TRBJ2-5; maybe TRBD2 (6 bases). CDR3 length: 13 residues. Trimming left V 2 bases short and J 2 bases short, with 6 bases between. CDR1 LGHDT and CDR2 YNNKEL come from the germline V gene (reference sequence). CDR3 in DNA: TGTGCCAGCAGCCAAAGCGGGCAAGAGACCCAGTACTTC. Translation: CASSQSGQETQYF.

The chain links TRBV11-2 to TRBJ2-7, with D possibly called TRBD1 or TRBD2 (5 bases each). Trimming left V 5 bases short and J 5 bases short, with 19 bases between. Looked up from germline, CDR1 is SGHAT and CDR2 is FQNNGV. This CDR3 is built from 15 residues. The CDR3 coding sequence is TGTGCCAGCAGCCTAACCTGGGCAGGGAGCCACGAGCAGTACTTC. This codes for CASSLTWAGSHEQYF.

This clonotype has at least ten counts. The CDR3: CASSSGPPGGYTF. The CDR3 bases are TGTGCCAGCAGCTCCGGACCGCCGGGAGGCTACACCTTC. The chain couples TRBV7-2 to TRBJ1-2; no reliable D call. The V gene's germline CDR1 is SGHTA and CDR2 FQGNSA. Trimming cost V 4 bases and J 8 bases, with 14 bases left between them. This CDR3 is built from 13 residues.

There are many counts of this clonotype. The V gene is TRBV6-1, the J gene TRBJ1-6, with a tentative D call TRBD1 (5 bases). Deletions cut 6 bases from V and 8 bases from J, with 14 bases between. Germline CDR1 is MNHNS and CDR2 is SASEGT. The CDR3 has 14 amino acids. CDR3: CASSLGQGDSPLHF. In nucleotides, the CDR3 is TGTGCCAGCAGCTTAGGGCAGGGAGATTCACCCCTCCACTTT.

This clonotype was observed a few times. This chain uses TRBV12-5 with TRBJ2-3; D gene ambiguous. This CDR3 has 17 residues. Germline lookup yields CDR1 LGHNT and CDR2 FRNRAP. Trimming left V 0 bases short and J 2 bases short, with 15 bases between. In DNA, the CDR3 is TGTGCTAGTGGTTTGGTACCTGGTCAGAAGAACACAGATACGCAGTATTTT. Protein: CASGLVPGQKNTDTQYF. The full variable domain, completed using reference TRBV12-5 and TRBJ2-3, is DARVTQTPRHKVTEMGQEVTMRCQPILGHNTVFWYRQTMMQGLELLAYFRNRAPLDDSGMPKDRFSAEMPDATLATLKIQPSEPRDSAVYFCASGLVPGQKNTDTQYFGPGTRLTVL.

The V gene is TRBV27, the J gene TRBJ2-1; 11 nucleotides line up with TRBD2. CDR1 and CDR2 from the germline V gene are MNHEY and SMNVEV (reference sequence). The V gene end was trimmed by 8 bases and the J gene end by 6 bases; junction bases not matched to a gene: 9. The CDR3 covers 15 residues. This chain's CDR3 is CASHRGTSGFNEQFF. CDR3 DNA: TGTGCCAGCCATCGCGGGACTAGCGGATTCAATGAGCAGTTCTTC.

This clonotype was counted only a few times. V usage is TRBV7-3 and J usage is TRBJ2-7, with D perhaps matching TRBD1 or TRBD2 (5 bases each). The CDR3 totals 13 residues. Germline CDR1 SGHTA, CDR2 FQGTGA. V dropped 0 bases and J dropped 5 bases, with 8 bases sitting between them. Here the CDR3 reads CASSLTGGNEQYF. CDR3 in DNA: TGTGCCAGCAGCTTAACTGGGGGTAACGAGCAGTACTTC.

Ten or more counts support this clonotype. The J gene is TRBJ1-3, the V gene TRBV11-2; TRBD1 matches 7 bases. The CDR3 is 17 amino acids. V lost 6 bases to trimming and J lost 8 bases; unmatched junction nucleotides: 19. Germline V gene lookup returns CDR1 SGHAT and CDR2 FQNNGV. The CDR3 region has the DNA TGTGCCAGCAGTTCCACAGGGGTTTCGAACTATGGGGACACCATATATTTT. Its translation is CASSSTGVSNYGDTIYF. Full variable domain (rest looked up from reference TRBV11-2 and TRBJ1-3): EAGVAQSPRYKIIEKRQSVAFWCNPISGHATLYWYQQILGQGPKLLIQFQNNGVVDDSQLPKDRFSAERLKGVDSTLKIQPAKLEDSAVYLCASSSTGVSNYGDTIYFGEGSWLTVV.

The V call is TRBV3-1, the J call TRBJ2-5; D is undetermined. Trimming took off 2 bases at V and 2 bases at J, with 12 bases between the two ends. This CDR3 has 15 amino acids. Germline-derived CDR1 and CDR2 are LGHDT and YNNKEL (reference sequence). CDR3 residues: CASSQMQASQETQYF. In nucleotides, the CDR3 is TGTGCCAGCAGCCAAATGCAGGCCTCTCAAGAGACCCAGTACTTC.

This clonotype was seen only a few times. The chain has TRBV20-1 and TRBJ2-3; D tentatively fits TRBD1 or TRBD2 (5 bases each). This CDR3 spans 14 amino acids. V dropped 6 bases and J dropped 4 bases, with 17 bases sitting between them. CDR1 is DFQATT and CDR2 is SNEGSKA in the germline V gene (reference sequence). The CDR3 loop is CSAAGDAWADTQYF. The DNA for the CDR3 is TGCAGTGCGGCCGGGGACGCGTGGGCAGATACGCAGTATTTT.

This clonotype was seen ten or more times. This chain uses TRBV18 with TRBJ1-1; 10 bases are shared with TRBD1. J lost 6 bases, V lost 3 bases, and 7 bases had no gene match. This CDR3 spans 15 amino acids. The germline V gene has CDR1 KGHSH and CDR2 LQKENI. The CDR3 spells CASSPRPGQGSEAFF. In nucleotides, the CDR3 is TGTGCCAGCTCACCGAGACCGGGACAGGGGTCTGAAGCTTTCTTT.

Notes on this clonotype: A read error is possible here, since a much larger clone lies one base away. V usage is TRBV14 and J usage is TRBJ2-1, with D perhaps matching TRBD1 or TRBD2 (5 bases each). V lost 4 bases and J 13 bases, leaving 17 bases between the germline ends. This CDR3 spans 13 amino acids. From germline, CDR1 is SGHDN and CDR2 FVKESK. The CDR3: CASSPLRGVTQFF. DNA of the CDR3: TGTGCCAGCAGCCCACTCCGGGGCGTGACCCAGTTCTTC.

The table lists this clonotype with many counts. V gene TRBV20-1 combines with J gene TRBJ1-3, with D perhaps TRBD1 (5 bases). V lost 0 bases to trimming and J lost 0 bases, with 9 bases between them. The V gene's germline CDR1 is DFQATT and CDR2 SNEGSKA (reference sequence). This CDR3 comprises 15 residues. As DNA, the CDR3 is TGCAGTGCTAGAGATGACAGCCGCTCTGGAAACACCATATATTTT. Translation: CSARDDSRSGNTIYF.